This T cell receptor (beta chain) was documented in a study of B cell selection in AIRE deficiency. General study findings and limits: With only TCRbeta sequenced, roughly 37% of shared healthy Treg sequences overlapped Tconv. Shared Treg sequences were biased toward short CDR3s with few non-templated nucleotide insertions.

The regulatory T cell sort gate was CD4+CD25hiCD127low/negative. Healthy unrelated donors supplied the control samples. Original methodology: Patients' Tregs yielded tens of thousands of distinct TCRbeta sequences; donors' approximately 9.6x10^4. Here immunoSEQ multiplex PCR was the method, and the copy in TCRdb shows in-frame clones only, minus some. Clone size and the V and J calls come from that table; the DNA yielded D and trimming. The sample lists tens of thousands of clones; nearly 95% were seen once. Deletions cut 1 base from V and 1 base from J, with 12 bases between. From germline, CDR1 is SGHRS and CDR2 YFSETQ. There are 16 residues in the CDR3. This clone has just one count. Its matching antigen is unknown.

This chain uses TRBV5-1 with TRBJ2-4, with D uncertain. The TCR originated in a human donor in good health. The specimen was CD4+CD25+ Tregs sorted from PBMCs. The CDR3 spells CASSLSGDLAKNIQYF. The CDR3 bases are TGCGCCAGCAGCTTGAGTGGGGATTTGGCCAAAAACATTCAGTACTTC.